This T cell receptor (beta chain) was recorded in a study of early T cells in non-severe SARS-CoV-2 infection. Background on the study: Whole-blood bulk RNA, unsorted, was sequenced, and chains were unpaired.

Each cDNA molecule carried a unique molecular identifier. TCRdb analysed the 5' RACE reads with MiXCR anew, one entry per CDR3 protein. Found here are about 130,000 distinct CDR3 sequences, under 15% of them singletons; the top ten hold 21%. The clonotype originates from an adult who was a healthcare worker with PCR-confirmed SARS-CoV-2 infection or an uninfected control (not recorded which). Source material: whole blood.

The chain's CDR3 is CASSSRGNTEAFF. CDR3 nucleotides: TGTGCCAGCAGCTCCAGGGGAAACACTGAAGCTTTCTTT. The chain is built from TRBV7-3 and TRBJ1-1, with a weak D call TRBD1 (6 bases). Germline assignment: CDR1 SGHTA and CDR2 FQGTGA. Trimming removed 4 bases at V and 2 bases at J, with 8 bases between. The CDR3 covers 13 residues.